The 27 T cell receptor beta chains given below trace back to one sample, sequenced in a study of blood T cell repertoires in COVID-19. The repertoire was sequenced with immunoSEQ multiplex PCR; TCRdb's copy has only in-frame clones and lacks some. The repertoire holds 110,000 to 150,000 clones, with about four fifths as singletons. Sequencing input: peripheral blood. The receptor source for this set is an elderly man with acute or convalescent COVID-19.

This clone has only a few counts. The V gene is TRBV30, the J gene TRBJ2-2, with 8 nucleotides matching TRBD2. Germline V CDR1 and CDR2: GTSNPN, SVGIG (reference sequence). With V trimmed by 2 bases and J by 0 bases, 8 bases remained unmatched. The length of the CDR3 is 17 residues. Here the CDR3 reads CAWSRDSGVTNTGELFF. The CDR3 DNA reads TGTGCCTGGAGTAGGGATAGCGGGGTCACGAACACCGGGGAGCTGTTTTTT.

The chain couples TRBV4-3 to TRBJ2-3, with 10 bases lining up with TRBD2. The CDR3 sequence is 16 residues long. V shed 4 bases, J shed 5 bases, and the junction held 9 bases outside the gene matches. CDR1 and CDR2 (germline): LGHNA, YSLEER. The CDR3: CASSLGSGGARDTQYF. For the CDR3, the DNA is TGCGCCAGCAGCCTGGGAAGCGGGGGGGCCAGAGATACGCAGTATTTT.

This clone was detected only a few times. The V call is TRBV4-1, the J call TRBJ1-2, with TRBD1 matching over 7 bases. V dropped 0 bases and J dropped 0; count of bases not matched to a gene: 13. The CDR3 totals 19 residues. Looked up from germline, CDR1 is MGHRA and CDR2 is YSYEKL. DNA of the CDR3: TGCGCCAGCAGCCAAGACTTTTTGGGGACAGAGTTAGCTAACTATGGCTACACCTTC. Translated: CASSQDFLGTELANYGYTF.

The J gene is TRBJ2-1, the V gene TRBV10-3, with D possibly TRBD1 on 6 matching bases. The CDR3 covers 16 residues. V was shortened by 5 bases and J by 9 bases, with 23 bases between the two germline ends. Germline CDR1 is ENHRY and CDR2 is SYGVKD. For the CDR3, the DNA is TGTGCCATCAGTATAGAGAGAACAGGGCGGATTGGTGAGCAGTTCTTC. It codes for CAISIERTGRIGEQFF.

This clone appeared a single time. The V call is TRBV19, the J call TRBJ1-5; TRBD1 agrees at 7 bases. V trimming: 6 bases; J trimming: 5 bases; junction bases outside the gene matches: 1. This CDR3 region has 12 residues. From germline, CDR1 is LNHDA and CDR2 SQIVND (reference sequence). The CDR3, as DNA: TGTGCCAGTAGCCAGGGGGATCAGCCCCAGCATTTT. Amino acid sequence: CASSQGDQPQHF.

The V and J genes are TRBV19 and TRBJ1-5; a possible D gene is TRBD1 (5 bases). CDR1 and CDR2 (germline): LNHDA, SQIVND (reference sequence). CDR3 length: 14 residues. V was pared by 9 bases and J by 7 bases, with 19 bases between. As DNA, the CDR3 is TGTGCCAGCCAGGGAGGGTTGGGTGGACAGCCCCAGCATTTT. Protein product: CASQGGLGGQPQHF.

This clone was picked up a small number of times. J is TRBJ2-2 and V is TRBV5-1; 7 bases line up with TRBD1. The CDR3 totals 14 residues. J was trimmed by 1 base and V by 5 bases; bases with no gene match: 2. In germline, CDR1 is SGHRS, CDR2 YFSETQ. The CDR3: CASRAGGNTGELFF. In DNA, the CDR3 is TGCGCCAGCAGGGCAGGGGGGAACACCGGGGAGCTGTTTTTT. The whole variable domain, filled in from reference TRBV5-1 and TRBJ2-2, reads KAGVTQTPRYLIKTRGQQVTLSCSPISGHRSVSWYQQTPGQGLQFLFEYFSETQRNKGNFPGRFSGRQFSNSRSEMNVSTLELGDSALYLCASRAGGNTGELFFGEGSRLTVL.

The genes are TRBV4-2 and TRBJ2-7, with 8 bases identical to TRBD1. This CDR3 has 15 amino acids. Germline V CDR1 and CDR2: LGHNA, YNFKEQ. The trim removed 4 bases at V and 6 bases at J, leaving 11 bases unmatched. For the CDR3, the DNA is TGTGCCAGCAGCCTCTTAGGACAGGGCGGAGGCGAGCAGTACTTC. Its translation: CASSLLGQGGGEQYF.

The chain is built from TRBV4-1 and TRBJ1-4, with D perhaps matching TRBD1 (5 bases). The V and J ends lost 2 bases and 10 bases respectively, with 17 bases between them. Germline-derived CDR1 and CDR2 are MGHRA and YSYEKL. The CDR3 is 15 amino acids. The CDR3 reads CASSQPGVGRGKLFF. CDR3 nucleotides: TGCGCCAGCAGCCAACCGGGGGTAGGGAGAGGAAAACTGTTTTTT.

The chain links TRBV7-3 to TRBJ2-3; no definite D call. The CDR3 is 14 residues long. Trimming removed 4 bases at V and 4 bases at J, with 12 bases between. CDR1 is SGHTA and CDR2 is FQGTGA in the germline V gene. CDR3 amino acids: CASSSVAGSDTQYF. DNA of the CDR3: TGTGCCAGCAGCTCAGTGGCTGGTTCAGATACGCAGTATTTT.

This clone showed up just a few times. Other nucleotide sequences in the sample specify the same CDR3. The chain employs TRBV12-3 or TRBV12-4 and TRBJ1-6; D not certain. The CDR3 covers 12 residues. Between the trimmed V and J ends, which lost 2 bases and 7 bases, there was a span of 3 bases. CDR3 nucleotides: TGTGCCAGCAGTTTATCGAATTCACCCCTCCACTTT. Translating it yields CASSLSNSPLHF.

The CDR3 region is CASSQDRETYNEQFF. The CDR3 nucleotides read TGCGCCAGCAGCCAAGACAGGGAAACCTACAATGAGCAGTTCTTC. V usage is TRBV4-1 and J usage is TRBJ2-1; the D gene is possibly TRBD1 (5 bases). CDR3 length equals 15 residues. The germline CDR1 and CDR2 sequences are MGHRA and YSYEKL. V dropped 0 bases and J dropped 2 bases, with 8 bases sitting between them.

This clone was observed once. J is TRBJ1-2 and V is TRBV6-5; 7 bases line up with TRBD1. Losses at the gene ends were 7 bases for V and 5 bases for J; bases not matched to a gene: 13. The CDR3 length is 15 residues. CDR1 MNHEY and CDR2 SVGAGI come from the germline V gene. CDR3 in amino acids: CASTKGGPGLYGYTF. In DNA form, the CDR3 reads TGTGCCAGCACTAAAGGGGGCCCCGGCTTATATGGCTACACCTTC.

DNA for the CDR3: TGCGCCAGCAGCTCCCAAGGGAGCCCTAATCAGCCCCAGCATTTT. It codes for CASSSQGSPNQPQHF. V gene TRBV5-1 combines with J gene TRBJ1-5; no reliable D call. The ends were cut back, 3 bases at V and 4 bases at J, with 14 bases in the middle. The CDR3 is 15 amino acids. Germline V gives CDR1 SGHRS, CDR2 YFSETQ. The full variable domain, with the rest looked up from reference TRBV5-1 and TRBJ1-5, is KAGVTQTPRYLIKTRGQQVTLSCSPISGHRSVSWYQQTPGQGLQFLFEYFSETQRNKGNFPGRFSGRQFSNSRSEMNVSTLELGDSALYLCASSSQGSPNQPQHFGDGTRLSIL.

CDR3 amino acids: CASLRGDRFNYGYTF. The CDR3 DNA sequence: TGTGCCAGCCTGAGAGGGGACAGATTTAACTATGGCTACACCTTC. The chain couples TRBV6-5 to TRBJ1-2, with 7 bases identical to TRBD1. Germline values: CDR1 MNHEY, CDR2 SVGAGI. With 8 bases clipped from V and 1 base from J, the junction kept 10 bases outside the gene matches. The CDR3 sequence is 15 residues long.

The rearrangement uses TRBV5-1 and TRBJ2-7, with D possibly TRBD1 on 6 matching bases. Trimming cost V 0 bases and J 6 bases, with 7 bases left between them. The CDR3 contains 12 residues. The V gene's germline CDR1 is SGHRS and CDR2 YFSETQ. The CDR3 DNA reads as TGCGCCAGCAGCTTGGACAGGGTCGAGCAGTACTTC. Its protein is CASSLDRVEQYF.

The V gene is TRBV10-3, the J gene TRBJ1-5, with D possibly TRBD1 on 6 matching bases. CDR1 and CDR2 from the germline V gene are ENHRY and SYGVKD. The CDR3 covers 15 residues. Trimming left V 0 bases short and J 8 bases short, with 14 bases between. In nucleotides, the CDR3 is TGTGCCATCAGTGAGTCCAGGGGCGCAGGAAAGCCCCAGCATTTT. Translated: CAISESRGAGKPQHF.

The V and J genes are TRBV27 and TRBJ2-5, with 8 bases identical to TRBD2. This CDR3 comprises 14 residues. CDR1 and CDR2 from the germline V gene are MNHEY and SMNVEV (reference sequence). With V trimmed by 2 bases and J by 9 bases, 8 bases remained unmatched. CDR3 bases: TGTGCCAGCAGTTTAGGTAGCGGGGAGGGGGCCCAGTACTTC. This gives the protein CASSLGSGEGAQYF.

The rearrangement uses TRBV23-1 and TRBJ1-1, with a tentative D call TRBD1 (5 bases). TRBV23-1 is given ORF status, its function remaining uncertain. This CDR3 is built from 15 residues. With 1 base removed from V and 6 bases from J, the gap between germline ends came to 15 bases. The CDR3 nucleotides read TGCGCCAGCAGTCAATACTCCGGGGGAAGGGCTGAAGCTTTCTTT. Its translation is CASSQYSGGRAEAFF.

The chain uses TRBV2 and TRBJ1-6, with D perhaps matching TRBD1 (6 bases). The V end was cut by 0 bases, the J end by 9 bases, with 12 bases between. Looked up from germline, CDR1 is SNHLY and CDR2 is FYNNEI. The CDR3 contains 15 residues. The CDR3 nucleotides are TGTGCCAGCAGTGAAGCGCACAGGGCCGCTTCACCCCTCCACTTT. Protein: CASSEAHRAASPLHF.

This chain uses TRBV24-1 with TRBJ1-2; 8 positions match TRBD1. CDR3 size: 16 residues. Germline-derived CDR1 and CDR2 are KGHDR and SFDVKD. Trimming cost V 4 bases and J 0 bases; bases outside gene matches: 6. CDR3: CATSDPRRGPNYGYTF. In nucleotides, the CDR3 is TGTGCCACCAGTGACCCGCGCAGGGGGCCTAACTATGGCTACACCTTC.

V and J are TRBV19 and TRBJ1-5, with D possibly TRBD1 on 5 matching bases. Trimming pared 5 bases from V and 0 bases from J, leaving 17 bases between. The CDR3 extends over 17 amino acids. Germline assignment: CDR1 LNHDA and CDR2 SQIVND (reference sequence). CDR3 DNA sequence: TGTGCCAGTAGTCTAACGGGGGGGAGAGATAGCAATCAGCCCCAGCATTTT. It is translated as CASSLTGGRDSNQPQHF.

The V and J genes are TRBV28 and TRBJ2-7, with 7 nucleotides matching TRBD1. From germline, CDR1 is MDHEN and CDR2 SYDVKM. V shed 3 bases, J shed 3 bases, and the junction held 5 bases outside the gene matches. The CDR3 runs 14 residues. CDR3 sequence (DNA): TGTGCCAGCAGTTTGGCACAGGGGAGCTACGAGCAGTACTTC. Amino acids: CASSLAQGSYEQYF. Supplemented by reference TRBV28 and TRBJ2-7, the full variable domain reads DVKVTQSSRYLVKRTGEKVFLECVQDMDHENMFWYRQDPGLGLRLIYFSYDVKMKEKGDIPEGYSVSREKKERFSLILESASTNQTSMYLCASSLAQGSYEQYFGPGTRLTVT.

The V gene is TRBV5-6, the J gene TRBJ1-2; possibly TRBD1 for D (5 bases). This CDR3 region has 12 residues. The V end lost 1 base, the J end lost 7 bases, and 8 bases lay between the germline ends. Germline CDR1 is SGHDT and CDR2 is YYEEEE. DNA for the CDR3: TGTGCCAGCAGCTTGATGCAGGGTGGCTACACCTTC. Amino acids: CASSLMQGGYTF.

A note on this clone: Other DNA sequences within the sample encode an identical CDR3. CDR3 region: CASSLLNQPQHF. The CDR3 DNA is TGTGCCAGCAGTTTACTCAATCAGCCCCAGCATTTT. The gene calls are TRBV12-3 or TRBV12-4 and TRBJ1-5; the D is unclear. This CDR3 is 12 amino acids long. The V end lost 2 bases, the J end lost 3 bases, and 2 bases lay between the germline ends.

J is TRBJ2-4 and V is TRBV4-3, with 7 nucleotides matching TRBD2. Germline CDR1 is LGHNA and CDR2 is YSLEER. The CDR3 spans 13 residues. Germline trimming cut 5 bases from V and 4 bases from J; bases unmatched to any gene: 2. CDR3 sequence: CASSGGDKNIQYF. Here the CDR3 DNA reads TGCGCCAGCAGCGGGGGGGATAAAAACATTCAGTACTTC.

The chain combines TRBV27 with TRBJ2-7; 7 bases map to TRBD1. The CDR3 length is 14 residues. The J segment lost 7 bases and the V segment lost 3 bases, leaving 9 bases of the junction unmatched. CDR1 and CDR2 (germline): MNHEY, SMNVEV (reference sequence). CDR3 coding DNA: TGTGCCAGCAGTTTCCGACAGGGCGGATGGGAGCAGTACTTC. Protein: CASSFRQGGWEQYF.